Each of the 8 T cell receptor beta chains below was sequenced from the same sample in a study of blood T cells in healthy people across ages. A sample-barcoded 5' primer and a J-beta primer mix were used in a second PCR of roughly 7 to 11 cycles. One entry per CDR3 protein results from TCRdb running MiXCR on the 5' RACE reads. The sample holds under 1,000,000 distinct CDR3 sequences, about 47% seen once. Sequenced input: blood. Receptors originate from an elderly man in good health.

This clonotype came up a few times. The genes are TRBV7-2 and TRBJ2-5; the D is unclear. CDR1 and CDR2 from the germline V gene are SGHTA and FQGNSA. The CDR3 is 14 residues long. Trimming cost V 1 base and J 5 bases, with 11 bases left between them. CDR3 sequence: CASSLVLAEETQYF. CDR3 nucleotides: TGTGCCAGCAGCTTAGTCCTCGCGGAGGAGACCCAGTACTTC.

This chain joins TRBV19 and TRBJ1-1; D is unclear. V was clipped by 7 bases and J by 1 base, with 10 bases between them. This CDR3 contains 13 residues. Looked up from germline, CDR1 is LNHDA and CDR2 is SQIVND (reference sequence). This CDR3 is CASIPKENTEAFF. In DNA, the CDR3 is TGTGCCAGTATCCCGAAGGAGAACACTGAAGCTTTCTTT.

The V and J genes are TRBV7-9 and TRBJ1-1, with no clear D. V shed 6 bases and J shed 0 bases, with 14 bases lying between them. This CDR3 is built from 15 residues. The V gene's germline CDR1 is SEHNR and CDR2 FQNEAQ (reference sequence). As DNA, the CDR3 is TGTGCCAGCAGTGAAGATGGGCGGTTGAACACTGAAGCTTTCTTT. As protein: CASSEDGRLNTEAFF.

A few counts support this clonotype. V usage is TRBV12-3 or TRBV12-4 and J usage is TRBJ2-1; D unclear. The CDR3 spans 12 residues. The germline V and J ends were trimmed by 6 bases and 6 bases, with 9 bases remaining between them. This chain's CDR3 is CASSADSNEQFF. The CDR3 DNA reads as TGTGCCAGCAGCGCTGATAGCAATGAGCAGTTCTTC.

This chain joins TRBV6-1 and TRBJ1-1, with TRBD1 matching over 9 bases. The CDR3 is 15 amino acids. Losses at the gene ends were 0 bases for V and 4 bases for J; bases not matched to a gene: 3. The germline V gene has CDR1 MNHNS and CDR2 SASEGT. Here the CDR3 reads CASSEAGTGSTEAFF. The CDR3, as DNA: TGTGCCAGCAGTGAAGCCGGGACAGGGTCCACTGAAGCTTTCTTT.

The chain has TRBV6-2 or TRBV6-3 and TRBJ2-2; no reliable D call. Looked up from germline, CDR1 is MNHEY and CDR2 is SVGEGT. The CDR3 consists of 16 residues. V shed 4 bases and J shed 7 bases, with 19 bases lying between them. The CDR3 coding sequence is TGTGCCAGCAGTTGGGTACTGTCCGGCGAAGGCGGGGAGCTGTTTTTT. Its translation: CASSWVLSGEGGELFF.

The table lists this clonotype with a few counts. This chain connects TRBV18 to TRBJ2-4, with 12 positions matching TRBD1. The DNA end is a closer match to TRBJ2-7, so the J assignment may be wrong. Germline V lookup: CDR1 KGHSH, CDR2 LQKENI. The CDR3 has 15 residues. Here the CDR3 reads CASSPVGTGGGEQYF. For the CDR3, the DNA is TGTGCCAGCTCACCAGTTGGGACAGGGGGCGGCGAGCAGTACTTC.

As to this clonotype: This may stem from a read error, because a much larger clone lies one nucleotide away. The chain carries TRBV5-1 and TRBJ2-3; D unresolved. CDR3 length: 15 residues. Germline loops: CDR1 SGHRS, CDR2 YFSETQ. The CDR3 DNA sequence: TGCGCCGGCAGCTTGCTGGCTAATGACGGAGATACGCAGTATTTT. Translation gives CAGSLLANDGDTQYF. The complete variable domain, with remaining parts taken from reference TRBV5-1 and TRBJ2-3, reads KAGVTQTPRYLIKTRGQQVTLSCSPISGHRSVSWYQQTPGQGLQFLFEYFSETQRNKGNFPGRFSGRQFSNSRSEMNVSTLELGDSALYLCAGSLLANDGDTQYFGPGTRLTVL.